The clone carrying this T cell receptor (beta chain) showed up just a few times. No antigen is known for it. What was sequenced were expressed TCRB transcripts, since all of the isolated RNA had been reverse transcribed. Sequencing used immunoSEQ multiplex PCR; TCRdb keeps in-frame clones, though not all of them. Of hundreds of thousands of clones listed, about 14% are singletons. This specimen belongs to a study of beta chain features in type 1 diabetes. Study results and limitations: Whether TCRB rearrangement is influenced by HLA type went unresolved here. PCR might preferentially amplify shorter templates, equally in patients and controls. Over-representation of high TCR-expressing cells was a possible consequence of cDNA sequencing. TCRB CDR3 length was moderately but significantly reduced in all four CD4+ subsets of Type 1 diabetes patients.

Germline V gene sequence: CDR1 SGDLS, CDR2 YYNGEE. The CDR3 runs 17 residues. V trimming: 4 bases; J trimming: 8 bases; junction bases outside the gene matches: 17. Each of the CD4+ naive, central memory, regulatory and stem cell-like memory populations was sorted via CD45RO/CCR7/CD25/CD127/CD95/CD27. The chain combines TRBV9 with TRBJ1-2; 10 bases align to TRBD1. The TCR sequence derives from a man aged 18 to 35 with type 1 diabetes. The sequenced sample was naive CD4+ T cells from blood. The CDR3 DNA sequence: TGTGCCAGCAGCCCCAAGAGGGGAGTCGGGACAGGGGACGGCTACACCTTC. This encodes CASSPKRGVGTGDGYTF.